The 14 T cell receptor beta chains presented below share a single source sample, sequenced in a study of T-cell memory formation after mild COVID-19. TCRdb ran MiXCR on the 5' RACE reads and lists one entry per CDR3 protein. The sample shows a few hundred thousand distinct CDR3 sequences, about 20% of them seen only once. The sequenced material came from PBMCs or a T cell subset sorted from them (not recorded which). Source of these receptors: a man between 18 and 29 years old who had mild COVID-19 (a few samples of this study predate the infection). Cell type and time point are not known.

This chain connects TRBV4-2 to TRBJ2-4; a weak D match, TRBD2 (7 bases). Germline V gene lookup returns CDR1 LGHNA and CDR2 YNFKEQ. V dropped 1 base and J dropped 0 bases, with 19 bases sitting between them. The CDR3 is 19 residues long. CDR3: CASSQAGGGPSLAKNIQYF. The CDR3 DNA reads as TGTGCCAGCAGCCAAGCTGGGGGGGGGCCTTCCCTAGCCAAAAACATTCAGTACTTC.

This clonotype was counted only a few times. V usage is TRBV28 and J usage is TRBJ1-1, with 8 bases that match TRBD1. The CDR3 sequence is 13 residues long. Trimming at V came to 6 bases and at J to 5 bases, leaving 5 bases not matched to a gene. Looked up from germline, CDR1 is MDHEN and CDR2 is SYDVKM. The CDR3 coding sequence is TGTGCCAGCAGCCTCAGGGGGCTAACTGAAGCTTTCTTT. This codes for CASSLRGLTEAFF.

This sequence joins TRBV4-2 and TRBJ2-2, with TRBD2 matching over 7 bases. Germline CDR1 and CDR2: LGHNA and YNFKEQ. This CDR3 spans 16 amino acids. The junction had 5 bases not matched to a gene; V was cut back by 0 bases and J by 4 bases. Written as DNA, the CDR3 is TGTGCCAGCAGCCAAGATGGCCCGGGGGGCACCGGGGAGCTGTTTTTT. Translated: CASSQDGPGGTGELFF.

The chain combines TRBV29-1 with TRBJ1-2, with 7 bases matching TRBD1. The CDR3 has 12 amino acids. Germline V gene sequence: CDR1 SQVTM, CDR2 ANQGSEA. The CDR3 coding sequence is TGCGGGGGAGGGGGCACCTTCTATGGCTACACCTTC. Protein sequence: CGGGGTFYGYTF.

This chain uses TRBV30 with TRBJ2-3; D remains ambiguous. The length of the CDR3 is 12 residues. Trimming cost V 0 bases and J 5 bases, with 6 bases left between them. Germline loops: CDR1 GTSNPN, CDR2 SVGIG (reference sequence). The CDR3 reads CAWSVARDTQYF. The CDR3 DNA reads as TGTGCCTGGAGTGTAGCTAGAGATACGCAGTATTTT.

The chain links TRBV27 to TRBJ1-2; possibly TRBD1 for D (5 bases). The CDR3 covers 13 residues. V was shortened by 10 bases and J by 8 bases, with 20 bases between the two germline ends. The germline V gene has CDR1 MNHEY and CDR2 SMNVEV (reference sequence). The CDR3 nucleotides are TGTGCCACCAAGTTCGGGACCGCCGGGGGCTACACCTTC. It translates to CATKFGTAGGYTF.

The V gene is TRBV29-1, the J gene TRBJ2-4; possible D gene TRBD2, 6 bases. The CDR3 consists of 14 residues. Trimming shortened V by 4 bases and J by 0 bases, and 10 bases separated the two germline ends. From germline, CDR1 is SQVTM and CDR2 ANQGSEA. The CDR3 region is CSVGPGRAKNIQYF. The DNA of the CDR3 is TGCAGCGTTGGCCCCGGGAGAGCCAAAAACATTCAGTACTTC.

A few counts support this clonotype. The germline gene is not matched at one end of the junction; a read error may be the cause. The chain uses TRBV20-1 and TRBJ2-6; the match to TRBD2 covers 7 bases. The germline CDR1 and CDR2 sequences are DFQATT and SNEGSKA (reference sequence). The CDR3 runs to 16 residues. The CDR3 loop is CSARGRGRDGANVLTF. The CDR3 nucleotides are TGCAGTGCCAGAGGGAGGGGACGTGATGGGGCCAACGTCCTGACTTTC.

This rearrangement joins TRBV6-2 or TRBV6-3 to TRBJ2-5; no clear D. V lost 6 bases and J lost 4, with 9 bases in between. This CDR3 contains 12 residues. Germline assignment: CDR1 MNHEY and CDR2 SVGEGT. The CDR3 region is CASRSRSETQYF. The DNA for the CDR3 is TGTGCCAGCAGGAGCAGATCAGAGACCCAGTACTTC.

This clonotype turned up a few times. This chain joins TRBV12-3 or TRBV12-4 and TRBJ2-7, with 11 bases matching TRBD1. This CDR3 has 14 residues. J was trimmed by 4 bases and V by 5 bases; bases with no gene match: 4. This CDR3 reads CASSLRDRGYEQYF. The CDR3 DNA reads TGTGCCAGCAGTCTCCGGGACAGGGGGTACGAGCAGTACTTC.

This clonotype was seen only a few times. This rearrangement joins TRBV5-6 to TRBJ2-5; the match to TRBD2 covers 15 bases. Germline values: CDR1 SGHDT, CDR2 YYEEEE. V dropped 5 bases and J dropped 0; count of bases not matched to a gene: 8. The CDR3 sequence is 18 residues long. CDR3 loop: CASRIGLAGGPDQETQYF. In nucleotides, the CDR3 is TGTGCCAGCAGGATCGGACTAGCGGGGGGGCCGGACCAAGAGACCCAGTACTTC.

This chain uses TRBV19 with TRBJ1-1; no reliable D call. Trimming removed 3 bases at V and 11 bases at J, with 13 bases between. Germline CDR1 is LNHDA and CDR2 is SQIVND (reference sequence). The CDR3 length is 12 residues. This CDR3 is CASSITSAEAFF. CDR3 sequence (DNA): TGTGCCAGTAGTATTACGTCCGCCGAGGCTTTCTTT.

The table lists this clonotype with many counts. The rearrangement uses TRBV7-2 and TRBJ2-1; D unclear. Germline assignment: CDR1 SGHTA and CDR2 FQGNSA. Between the trimmed V and J ends, which lost 3 bases and 3 bases, there was a span of 3 bases. The CDR3 is 12 residues long. CDR3 DNA sequence: TGTGCCAGCAGCTTCGGCTACAATGAGCAGTTCTTC. Amino acid sequence: CASSFGYNEQFF.

A single count supports this clonotype. The V call is TRBV7-9, the J call TRBJ2-3; 7 nucleotides align to TRBD1. CDR1 is SEHNR and CDR2 is FQNEAQ in the germline V gene (reference sequence). V shed 5 bases, J shed 2 bases, and the junction held 7 bases outside the gene matches. The CDR3 runs 15 residues. The CDR3 region is CASSRNRGSTDTQYF. CDR3 in DNA: TGTGCCAGCAGCCGGAACAGGGGCTCCACAGATACGCAGTATTTT.